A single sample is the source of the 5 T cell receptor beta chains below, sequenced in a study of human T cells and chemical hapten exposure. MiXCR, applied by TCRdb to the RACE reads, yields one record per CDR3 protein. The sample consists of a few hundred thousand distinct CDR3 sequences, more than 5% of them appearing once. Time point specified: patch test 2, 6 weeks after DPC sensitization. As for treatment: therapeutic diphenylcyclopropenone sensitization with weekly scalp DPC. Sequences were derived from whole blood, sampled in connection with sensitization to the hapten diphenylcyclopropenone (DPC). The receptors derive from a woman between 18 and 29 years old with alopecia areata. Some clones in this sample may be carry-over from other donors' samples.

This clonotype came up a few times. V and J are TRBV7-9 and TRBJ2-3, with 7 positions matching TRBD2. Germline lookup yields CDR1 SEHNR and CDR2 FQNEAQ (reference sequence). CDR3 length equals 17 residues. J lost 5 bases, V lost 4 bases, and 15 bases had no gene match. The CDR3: CASSSTSVGPQGDTQYF. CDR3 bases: TGTGCCAGCAGCTCCACTAGCGTCGGGCCCCAGGGAGATACGCAGTATTTT.

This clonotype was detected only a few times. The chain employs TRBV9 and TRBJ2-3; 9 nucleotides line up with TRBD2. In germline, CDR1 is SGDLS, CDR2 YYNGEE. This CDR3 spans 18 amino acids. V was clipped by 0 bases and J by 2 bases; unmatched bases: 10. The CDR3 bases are TGTGCCAGCAGCGTAGGCCCAGGCGGGGGGGGCTTCACAGATACGCAGTATTTT. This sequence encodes CASSVGPGGGGFTDTQYF. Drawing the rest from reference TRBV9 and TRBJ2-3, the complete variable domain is DSGVTQTPKHLITATGQRVTLRCSPRSGDLSVYWYQQSLDQGLQFLIQYYNGEERAKGNILERFSAQQFPDLHSELNLSSLELGDSALYFCASSVGPGGGGFTDTQYFGPGTRLTVL.

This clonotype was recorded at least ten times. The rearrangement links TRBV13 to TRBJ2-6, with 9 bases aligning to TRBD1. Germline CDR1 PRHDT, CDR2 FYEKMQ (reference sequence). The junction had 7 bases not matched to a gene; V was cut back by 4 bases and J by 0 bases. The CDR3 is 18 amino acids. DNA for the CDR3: TGTGCCAGCAGCTCGAGCCGGGACAGGGCCTCTGGGGCCAACGTCCTGACTTTC. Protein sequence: CASSSSRDRASGANVLTF.

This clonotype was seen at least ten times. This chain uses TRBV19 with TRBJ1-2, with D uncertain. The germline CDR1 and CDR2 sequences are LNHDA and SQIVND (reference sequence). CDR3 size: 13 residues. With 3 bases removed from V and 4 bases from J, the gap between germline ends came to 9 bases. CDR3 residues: CASSMTQFYGYTF. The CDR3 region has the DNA TGTGCCAGTAGTATGACGCAATTCTATGGCTACACCTTC.

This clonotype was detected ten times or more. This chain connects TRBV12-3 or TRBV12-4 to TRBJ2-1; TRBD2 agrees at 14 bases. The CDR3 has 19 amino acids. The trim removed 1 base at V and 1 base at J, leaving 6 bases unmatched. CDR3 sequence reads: CASSLGVGLAGESYNEQFF. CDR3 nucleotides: TGTGCCAGCAGTTTAGGGGTGGGACTAGCGGGGGAGTCCTACAATGAGCAGTTCTTC.